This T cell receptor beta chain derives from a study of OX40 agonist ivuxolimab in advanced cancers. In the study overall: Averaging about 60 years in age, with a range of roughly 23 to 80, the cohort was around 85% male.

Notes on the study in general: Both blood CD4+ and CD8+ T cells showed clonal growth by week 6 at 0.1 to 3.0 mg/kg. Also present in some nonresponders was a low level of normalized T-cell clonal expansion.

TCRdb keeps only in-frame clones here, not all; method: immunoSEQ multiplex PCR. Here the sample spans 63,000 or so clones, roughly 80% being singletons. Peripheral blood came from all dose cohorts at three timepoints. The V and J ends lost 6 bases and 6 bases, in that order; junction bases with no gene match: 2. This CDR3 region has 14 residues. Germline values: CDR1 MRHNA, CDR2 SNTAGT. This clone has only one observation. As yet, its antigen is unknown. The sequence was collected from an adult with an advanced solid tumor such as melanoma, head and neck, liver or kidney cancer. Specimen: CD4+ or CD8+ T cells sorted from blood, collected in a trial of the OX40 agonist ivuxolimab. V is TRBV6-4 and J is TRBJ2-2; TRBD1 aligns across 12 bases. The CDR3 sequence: CASRGQGASGELFF. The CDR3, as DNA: TGTGCCAGCAGGGGACAGGGGGCGTCCGGGGAGCTGTTTTTT.